This T cell receptor beta chain appears in the sequencing data of a study of blood T cell repertoires in COVID-19. Assay: immunoSEQ multiplex PCR; the TCRdb copy retains only in-frame clones and omits some. The sample yields around 290,000 clones, roughly 90% seen once. This TCR was sampled from a woman aged 25 to 39 who had recovered from COVID-19. Sequenced input: PBMCs or T cells enriched from blood (not recorded which).

The CDR3 sequence is CASRQTGTGISAPQHF. CDR3 nucleotides: TGTGCCAGCAGGCAGACCGGGACAGGGATATCAGCACCCCAGCATTTT. V usage is TRBV28 and J usage is TRBJ1-5, with 9 bases fitting TRBD1. V gave up 6 bases and J gave up 10 bases; unmatched junction bases: 16. This CDR3 is built from 16 residues. In germline, CDR1 is MDHEN, CDR2 SYDVKM.